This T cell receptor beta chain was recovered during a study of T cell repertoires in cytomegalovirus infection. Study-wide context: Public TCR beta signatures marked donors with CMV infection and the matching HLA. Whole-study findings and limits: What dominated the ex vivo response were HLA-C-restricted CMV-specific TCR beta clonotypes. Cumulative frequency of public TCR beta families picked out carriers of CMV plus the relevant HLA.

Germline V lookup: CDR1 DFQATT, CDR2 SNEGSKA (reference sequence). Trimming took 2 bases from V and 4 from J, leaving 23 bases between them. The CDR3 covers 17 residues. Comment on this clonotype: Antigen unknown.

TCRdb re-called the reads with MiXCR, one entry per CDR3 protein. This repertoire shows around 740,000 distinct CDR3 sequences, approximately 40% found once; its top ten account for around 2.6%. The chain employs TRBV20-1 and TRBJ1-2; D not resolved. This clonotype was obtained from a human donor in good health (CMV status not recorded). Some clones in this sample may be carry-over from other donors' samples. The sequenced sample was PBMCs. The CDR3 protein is CSARHRTITLLAYGYTF. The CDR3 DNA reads TGCAGTGCTAGACACCGGACCATAACTCTTCTGGCCTATGGCTACACCTTC.